Following are 21 T cell receptor beta chains from one sample sequenced in a study of cytomegalovirus exposure and HLA in healthy donors. Primers for the PCR totalled 60 Vbeta and 13 Jbeta. Here immunoSEQ multiplex PCR was the method, and the copy in TCRdb shows in-frame clones only, minus some. This table holds 300,000 or so clones, approximately 84% found once. The sequencing sample was made of PBMCs. Receptors were obtained from a middle-aged woman in good health and CMV-seropositive.

This clone appeared a single time. The chain has TRBV7-9 and TRBJ2-3; D is ambiguous. This CDR3 comprises 12 residues. CDR1 and CDR2 from the germline V gene are SEHNR and FQNEAQ (reference sequence). V lost 1 base and J 4 bases, leaving 3 bases between the germline ends. The CDR3 is CASSLVSDTQYF. The CDR3 DNA sequence: TGTGCCAGCAGCTTAGTCTCAGATACGCAGTATTTT.

A remark on this clone: Mismatch with germline at one junction end may stem from a read error. The chain joins TRBV7-8 to TRBJ2-1; tentative D call: TRBD2 (6 bases). Germline CDR1 and CDR2: SGHVS and FQNEAQ. This CDR3 region has 13 residues. The CDR3 loop reads CASSLDVGGPHLF. The CDR3 DNA follows: TGTGCCAGCAGCTTAGATGTGGGAGGCCCCCACCTCTTC.

The chain joins TRBV19 to TRBJ2-3; 8 nucleotides align to TRBD2. This CDR3 contains 12 residues. With V trimmed by 5 bases and J by 6 bases, 1 base remained unmatched. Germline CDR1 reads LNHDA; CDR2 reads SQIVND (reference sequence). CDR3: CASSSSGDTQYF. The CDR3 DNA reads TGTGCCAGTAGTTCTAGCGGGGATACGCAGTATTTT.

The chain recombines TRBV30 with TRBJ2-5; TRBD2 matches 13 bases. Trimming cost V 0 bases and J 3 bases; bases outside gene matches: 1. This CDR3 has 15 residues. Germline loops: CDR1 GTSNPN, CDR2 SVGIG (reference sequence). The CDR3: CAWSVGTSGKETQYF. The CDR3 nucleotides are TGTGCCTGGAGTGTCGGGACTAGCGGGAAAGAGACCCAGTACTTC.

The rearrangement uses TRBV2 and TRBJ1-1; D may be TRBD1 (5 bases). CDR1 and CDR2 (germline): SNHLY, FYNNEI. The CDR3 extends over 13 amino acids. V lost 2 bases, J lost 1 base, and 5 bases lay in between. The CDR3 loop reads CASSEQGNTEAFF. CDR3 in DNA: TGTGCCAGCAGTGAACAGGGGAACACTGAAGCTTTCTTT.

This chain connects TRBV5-4 to TRBJ2-7; 8 nucleotides line up with TRBD1. Trimming took 4 bases from V and 3 from J; bases not matched to a gene: 6. Germline V gene data show CDR1 as SGHNT and CDR2 as YYREEE (reference sequence). The CDR3 is 14 amino acids. The CDR3 reads CASSPGQDFYEQYF. Here the CDR3 DNA reads TGTGCCAGCAGCCCGGGACAGGATTTCTACGAGCAGTACTTC.

This sequence joins TRBV30 and TRBJ2-6; D possibly corresponds to TRBD1 (6 bases). This CDR3 is 21 amino acids long. V lost 1 base, J lost 0 bases, and 25 bases lay in between. Germline lookup yields CDR1 GTSNPN and CDR2 SVGIG (reference sequence). CDR3 amino acids: CAWSDPGDPAASNSGANVLTF. In nucleotides, the CDR3 is TGTGCCTGGAGTGATCCAGGGGACCCGGCCGCCTCAAACTCTGGGGCCAACGTCCTGACTTTC.

The V and J genes are TRBV12-5 and TRBJ2-3, with TRBD2 matching over 7 bases. CDR3 length: 17 amino acids. Unmatched junction bases numbered 13, after V lost 3 bases and J lost 4 bases. Per the germline V gene, CDR1 is LGHNT and CDR2 is FRNRAP. Written as DNA, the CDR3 is TGTGCTAGTGGTTTTGCCGAGACTAGCCAATGGGCAGATACGCAGTATTTT. It translates to CASGFAETSQWADTQYF. Variable domain in full (rest from reference TRBV12-5 and TRBJ2-3): DARVTQTPRHKVTEMGQEVTMRCQPILGHNTVFWYRQTMMQGLELLAYFRNRAPLDDSGMPKDRFSAEMPDATLATLKIQPSEPRDSAVYFCASGFAETSQWADTQYFGPGTRLTVL.

V gene TRBV28 combines with J gene TRBJ2-7; perhaps TRBD2 as D (6 bases). Germline V gives CDR1 MDHEN, CDR2 SYDVKM. The CDR3 runs 15 residues. V lost 4 bases and J lost 6, with 19 bases in between. CDR3 DNA: TGTGCCAGCAGTTCCCTGGGACTGTCGATGGGCGAGCAGTACTTC. Residues: CASSSLGLSMGEQYF.

This clone is a singleton in its sample. The chain links TRBV11-3 to TRBJ2-5, with 7 bases aligning to TRBD1. CDR3 length equals 14 residues. With V trimmed by 1 base and J by 3 bases, 2 bases remained unmatched. From germline, CDR1 is SGHNT and CDR2 YENEEA. The CDR3 protein is CASSLGQGEETQYF. CDR3 DNA: TGTGCCAGCAGCTTAGGTCAGGGGGAAGAGACCCAGTACTTC.

The table lists this clone with a few counts. The chain couples TRBV5-1 to TRBJ2-1, with 11 bases fitting TRBD1. CDR3 length: 15 amino acids. CDR1 SGHRS and CDR2 YFSETQ come from the germline V gene. The V and J ends lost 4 bases and 6 bases, in that order; junction bases with no gene match: 6. CDR3 nucleotides: TGCGCCAGCAGCCCGGGACAGGGGGGACTCAATGAGCAGTTCTTC. It codes for CASSPGQGGLNEQFF.

CDR3 coding DNA: TGTGCCAGCAGCTCCGACCGGGGGGCTGAAGCTTTCTTT. It translates to CASSSDRGAEAFF. This chain links TRBV7-8 with TRBJ1-1; D may be TRBD1 (5 bases). Looked up from germline, CDR1 is SGHVS and CDR2 is FQNEAQ. Trimming stripped 4 bases from V and 6 bases from J, with 12 bases between. The CDR3 runs to 13 residues.

This clone occurred a few times. The rearrangement uses TRBV2 and TRBJ1-2, with 7 bases identical to TRBD1. V gave up 6 bases and J gave up 10 bases; unmatched junction bases: 11. CDR1 and CDR2 (germline): SNHLY, FYNNEI. The length of the CDR3 is 13 residues. The CDR3, as DNA: TGTGCCAGCAGCTCTCGGACAGGCAAGGACTACACCTTC. It encodes CASSSRTGKDYTF.

The chain has TRBV5-1 and TRBJ2-7; 8 positions agree with TRBD2. Germline lookup yields CDR1 SGHRS and CDR2 YFSETQ. V was clipped by 4 bases and J by 0 bases; unmatched bases: 15. CDR3 length equals 18 residues. The CDR3 coding sequence is TGCGCCAGCAGCCTTAGGTTGAGCGGGAGCCCGAGCTCCTACGAGCAGTACTTC. Amino acid sequence: CASSLRLSGSPSSYEQYF.

V gene TRBV18 combines with J gene TRBJ1-2; TRBD1 aligns across 8 bases. The V segment lost 4 bases and the J segment 7 bases; nucleotides outside the gene matches: 5. CDR1 KGHSH and CDR2 LQKENI come from the germline V gene. The CDR3 extends over 13 amino acids. CDR3 bases: TGTGCCAGCTCACTGCAGGGGGCGAGTGGCTACACCTTC. This sequence encodes CASSLQGASGYTF.

The CDR3 DNA reads TGTGCCAGCAGCACCAGTGGAGGGTTGGATCAGCCCCAGCATTTT. Its protein is CASSTSGGLDQPQHF. The rearrangement joins TRBV5-6 to TRBJ1-5; no definite D call. The CDR3 runs to 15 residues. Trimming took 4 bases from V and 5 from J, leaving 16 bases between them. Germline values: CDR1 SGHDT, CDR2 YYEEEE. Using reference TRBV5-6 and TRBJ1-5 for the parts outside the CDR3, the full variable domain is DAGVTQSPTHLIKTRGQQVTLRCSPKSGHDTVSWYQQALGQGPQFIFQYYEEEERQRGNFPDRFSGHQFPNYSSELNVNALLLGDSALYLCASSTSGGLDQPQHFGDGTRLSIL.

The DNA for the CDR3 is TGTGCCAGTACCTCCCTATACGTAGGGAGACAGCCCCAGCATTTT. This translates into CASTSLYVGRQPQHF. The V and J genes are TRBV19 and TRBJ1-5; no clear D. Germline loops: CDR1 LNHDA, CDR2 SQIVND (reference sequence). The V end lost 7 bases, the J end lost 7 bases, and 20 bases lay between the germline ends. The CDR3 sequence is 15 residues long.

This clone was picked up one time. The V gene is TRBV14, the J gene TRBJ1-1, with 8 bases that match TRBD1. CDR3 length: 17 residues. Trimming at V came to 4 bases and at J to 1 base, leaving 11 bases not matched to a gene. CDR1 SGHDN and CDR2 FVKESK come from the germline V gene. The CDR3, as DNA: TGTGCCAGCAGCCGTAGCAAACCGGGACAGGCGAACACTGAAGCTTTCTTT. Its translation is CASSRSKPGQANTEAFF.

This clone appeared a few times. The chain joins TRBV7-2 to TRBJ1-5; D unresolved. The CDR3 contains 13 residues. V was pared by 5 bases and J by 4 bases, with 9 bases between. Germline V lookup: CDR1 SGHTA, CDR2 FQGNSA. The CDR3, as DNA: TGTGCCAGCAGCCCTAGCCCTAATCAGCCCCAGCATTTT. This sequence encodes CASSPSPNQPQHF. Using reference TRBV7-2 and TRBJ1-5 for the parts outside the CDR3, the full variable domain is GAGVSQSPSNKVTEKGKDVELRCDPISGHTALYWYRQSLGQGLEFLIYFQGNSAPDKSGLPSDRFSAERTGGSVSTLTIQRTQQEDSAVYLCASSPSPNQPQHFGDGTRLSIL.

This clone was seen a few times. An end of the junction does not agree with germline; a read error may underlie this. The chain recombines TRBV11-2 with TRBJ2-7; TRBD2 matches at 10 bases. The CDR3 is 14 residues long. Germline values: CDR1 SGHAT, CDR2 FQNNGV. The CDR3 nucleotides read TGCGCGAGCGGGAGGGCCTCCCAGGGCTACGAGCAGTACTTC. It yields the protein CASGRASQGYEQYF.

V gene TRBV6-1 combines with J gene TRBJ1-2; D is unresolved. Trimming pared 6 bases from V and 6 bases from J, leaving 11 bases between. Germline CDR1 MNHNS, CDR2 SASEGT. This CDR3 spans 12 amino acids. The CDR3 loop reads CASRREMNGYTF. CDR3 sequence (DNA): TGTGCCAGCAGGAGGGAGATGAATGGCTACACCTTC.